These T cell receptor beta chains were read from a single sample in a study of lymphopenia after photon versus proton radiotherapy. The data were produced by immunoSEQ multiplex PCR, yet TCRdb's version contains in-frame clones alone and is incomplete. The repertoire holds about 20,000 clones, with 70% to 90% as singletons. Sample: peripheral blood, taken from a patient treated with photon-based radiotherapy. Receptor source: a woman aged 45-65 years with pancreatic cancer. Each CDR3 is given with its conserved first and last residue. D genes are given only for firm matches. Rows may omit the clone size; those that give it use once, few, many or a size class.

v_gene	j_gene	abundance	d_gene	CDR3aa	CDR3nt
TRBV6-4	TRBJ1-1	once	.	CASRDNYRANTEAFF	TGTGCCAGCCGAGATAACTACAGGGCCAACACTGAAGCTTTCTTT
TRBV9	TRBJ2-3	.	.	CASSGLVRTQYF	TGTGCCAGCAGCGGCTTAGTGCGGACGCAGTATTTT
TRBV6-5	TRBJ2-1	.	TRBD2	CASSLSGRVYNEQFF	TGTGCCAGCAGCCTGAGCGGGAGGGTCTACAATGAGCAGTTCTTC
TRBV19	TRBJ2-7	.	.	CASRAGTSSYEQYF	TGTGCCAGTCGGGCCGGTACCAGCTCCTACGAGCAGTACTTC
TRBV19	TRBJ1-1	.	.	CASSPFGGVNTEAFF	TGTGCCAGTAGCCCTTTCGGGGGGGTGAACACTGAAGCTTTCTTT
TRBV7-2	TRBJ1-2	.	.	CASSYRGSFYGYTF	TGTGCCAGCAGTTACAGAGGCAGCTTCTATGGCTACACCTTC
TRBV29-1	TRBJ2-7	few	TRBD1	CSVEDRGLEEQYF	TGCAGCGTTGAAGACAGGGGGCTGGAGGAGCAGTACTTC
TRBV27	TRBJ2-1	.	.	CASSWVGGYNEQFF	TGTGCCAGCAGTTGGGTAGGGGGCTACAATGAGCAGTTCTTC
TRBV30	TRBJ1-1	.	.	CAWTRLGPNTEAFF	TGTGCCTGGACCAGACTTGGTCCGAACACTGAAGCTTTCTTT
TRBV15	TRBJ1-2	once	TRBD1	CATSRDLDRTGYGYTF	TGTGCCACCAGCAGAGATCTGGACAGGACGGGCTATGGCTACACCTTC
TRBV28	TRBJ1-1	.	.	CASRTLALSAFF	TGTGCCAGCAGGACTTTGGCCCTGTCAGCTTTCTTT
TRBV7-2	TRBJ2-5	.	TRBD1	CASSADRGELETQYF	TGTGCCAGCAGCGCGGACAGGGGCGAACTTGAGACCCAGTACTTC
TRBV5-1	TRBJ2-5	few	.	CASSSAGQKQGLTQYF	TGCGCCAGCAGCTCAGCGGGACAGAAGCAGGGGTTGACCCAGTACTTC
TRBV28	TRBJ2-3	few	.	CASSLATTDTQYF	TGTGCCAGCAGTTTGGCGACTACAGATACGCAGTATTTT
TRBV10-3	TRBJ2-7	.	TRBD1	CAISESGGTGYEQYF	TGTGCCATCAGTGAGTCTGGAGGGACAGGTTACGAGCAGTACTTC
TRBV18	TRBJ1-1	.	.	CASSPRRGQEHTEAFF	TGTGCCAGCTCACCAAGGCGGGGTCAGGAGCACACTGAAGCTTTCTTT
TRBV5-1	TRBJ1-4	.	.	CASSFDFGDLFF	TGCGCCAGCAGCTTTGATTTTGGAGACCTGTTTTTT
TRBV7-2	TRBJ1-2	.	.	CASSLGQVGYGYTF	TGTGCCAGCAGCTTAGGACAGGTTGGCTATGGCTACACCTTC
TRBV2	TRBJ1-2	.	.	CASRGDGTFYGYTF	TGTGCCAGCAGGGGGGACGGCACCTTCTATGGCTACACCTTC
TRBV27	TRBJ1-1	few	.	CASSLRPGAEAFF	TGTGCCAGCAGTTTAAGGCCAGGGGCTGAAGCTTTCTTT
TRBV7-3	TRBJ2-1	.	TRBD2	CASSLVSGSSEQFF	TGTGCCAGCAGCCTGGTAAGCGGGAGCAGTGAGCAGTTCTTC
TRBV7-9	TRBJ2-7	.	.	CASSSEYEQYF	TGTGCCAGCAGCTCAGAATACGAGCAGTACTTC
TRBV19	TRBJ2-1	.	.	CASSISHNEQFF	TGTGCCAGTAGTATTAGCCACAATGAGCAGTTCTTC
TRBV28	TRBJ1-4	.	TRBD1	CASKTGGSEKLFF	TGTGCCAGCAAAACAGGGGGCAGTGAAAAACTGTTTTTT
TRBV11-2	TRBJ2-1	few	.	CASSSSPGRLAPHNEQFF	TGTGCCAGCAGCTCGAGTCCCGGACGGCTAGCGCCTCACAATGAGCAGTTCTTC
TRBV19	TRBJ2-1	.	TRBD2	CASSGGTSGRVGSEQFF	TGTGCCAGTAGTGGAGGGACTAGCGGGAGGGTTGGTTCGGAGCAGTTCTTC
TRBV7-2	TRBJ2-1	.	.	CASSLSPLSKVGFF	TGTGCCAGCAGCTTATCCCCCCTCTCAAAGGTGGGCTTCTTC
TRBV28	TRBJ1-1	once	TRBD1	CASSETGVWGNTEAFF	TGTGCCAGCAGTGAGACAGGGGTCTGGGGGAACACTGAAGCTTTCTTT
TRBV7-2	TRBJ2-5	.	TRBD2	CASSPGWGAGPQETQYF	TGTGCCAGCAGCCCTGGGTGGGGAGCGGGGCCGCAAGAGACCCAGTACTTC
TRBV5-6	TRBJ2-1	.	.	CASSHKPRGYYNEQFF	TGTGCCAGCAGCCATAAGCCCCGCGGCTACTACAATGAGCAGTTCTTC
TRBV18	TRBJ2-1	.	TRBD2	CASSTSGSTYNEQFF	TGTGCCAGCTCAACTAGCGGGAGCACCTACAATGAGCAGTTCTTC
TRBV28	TRBJ2-3	.	.	CASSLTGDTQYF	TGTGCCAGCAGTTTAACGGGAGATACGCAGTATTTT
TRBV9	TRBJ2-2	.	.	CASSTRGDNTGELFF	TGTGCCAGCAGCACCAGAGGGGACAACACCGGGGAGCTGTTTTTT
TRBV9	TRBJ2-6	.	.	CASRLDSRGASGANVLTF	TGTGCCAGCAGGTTGGACTCCCGGGGGGCATCTGGGGCCAACGTCCTGACTTTC
TRBV5-1	TRBJ2-5	.	TRBD1	CASSLGGQGKETQYF	TGCGCCAGCAGCTTGGGCGGACAGGGAAAAGAGACCCAGTACTTC
TRBV19	TRBJ1-5	.	.	CASSITDLNQPQHF	TGTGCCAGTAGTATCACGGATCTCAATCAGCCCCAGCATTTT
TRBV27	TRBJ2-7	.	.	CASSSAYEQYF	TGTGCCAGCAGTTCCGCCTACGAGCAGTACTTC
TRBV19	TRBJ2-1	.	TRBD2	CASSSGLAEYNEQFF	TGTGCCAGTAGTAGCGGACTAGCGGAGTACAATGAGCAGTTCTTC
TRBV19	TRBJ1-1	few	TRBD1	CASTRTGVNTEAFF	TGTGCCAGTACCAGGACAGGGGTGAACACTGAAGCTTTCTTT
TRBV10-3	TRBJ1-4	.	TRBD1	CAISESWDRNEKLFF	TGTGCCATCAGTGAGTCCTGGGACAGGAATGAAAAACTGTTTTTT
TRBV18	TRBJ2-3	.	.	CASSLAGQADTQYF	TGTGCCAGCTCACTGGCGGGGCAAGCCGATACGCAGTATTTT
TRBV9	TRBJ2-6	.	.	CASSVGPSGANVLTF	TGTGCCAGCAGCGTAGGCCCCAGCGGGGCCAACGTCCTGACTTTC
TRBV11-2	TRBJ2-7	once	TRBD2	CASSVPSLAGDYEQYF	TGTGCCAGCAGCGTCCCCTCACTAGCGGGAGACTACGAGCAGTACTTC
TRBV19	TRBJ2-3	.	.	CASRVAGADTQYF	TGTGCCAGTAGGGTGGCTGGGGCAGATACGCAGTATTTT
TRBV13	TRBJ1-3	.	TRBD1	CASSFQGGVGNTIYF	TGTGCCAGCAGCTTTCAGGGGGGGGTTGGAAACACCATATATTTT
TRBV9	TRBJ2-7	.	.	CASSPGDPTYEQYF	TGTGCCAGCAGCCCGGGGGACCCTACCTACGAGCAGTACTTC
TRBV2	TRBJ1-2	.	TRBD1	CASTQTGGGNYGYTF	TGTGCCAGCACCCAGACAGGGGGTGGCAACTATGGCTACACCTTC
TRBV7-8	TRBJ2-1	few	TRBD2	CASSLAAGTSVYNEQFF	TGTGCCAGCAGCTTAGCTGCCGGGACTAGCGTTTACAATGAGCAGTTCTTC